Sequencing of this TCR beta chain was carried out in a study of PD-L1 blockade in urothelial cancer. The V segment lost 4 bases and the J segment 6 bases; nucleotides outside the gene matches: 7. This CDR3 contains 16 residues. Germline V gene data show CDR1 as SGHNT and CDR2 as YYREEE (reference sequence). The table came from immunoSEQ multiplex PCR; TCRdb's copy has only in-frame clones and leaves some out. The table shows about 84,000 clones, with roughly 82% occurring only once. Sequencing was performed on PBMCs, taken around atezolizumab (anti-PD-L1) treatment. The chain links TRBV5-4 to TRBJ2-1; TRBD2 matches 13 bases. The TCR sequence derives from a man in his 70s with urothelial cancer. CDR3 sequence: CASSLLTSGGANEQFF. The CDR3, as DNA: TGTGCCAGCAGCCTCCTAACTAGCGGGGGGGCCAATGAGCAGTTCTTC.